This TCR beta chain was captured in a study of T cell responses to AZD1222 COVID-19 vaccine. Study information: Second-dose intervals of approximately 4 or approximately 12 weeks were pooled.

V dropped 1 base and J dropped 4 bases, with 11 bases sitting between them. CDR1 is SGDLS and CDR2 is YYNGEE in the germline V gene. The CDR3 loop spans 14 amino acids. The protocol was immunoSEQ multiplex PCR, while the TCRdb copy is restricted to in-frame clones and leaves out a portion. The sample consists of roughly 76,000 clones, about nine tenths of them appearing once. Sample: peripheral blood, taken on day 0 of AZD1222 vaccination. This TCR was sampled from an adult in good health. The chain uses TRBV9 and TRBJ1-1; tentatively, D is TRBD1 (6 bases). The CDR3 loop reads CASSVSGTTTEAFF. The CDR3 DNA reads as TGTGCCAGCAGCGTATCCGGGACAACCACTGAAGCTTTCTTT. Looking up the rest from reference TRBV9 and TRBJ1-1 gives the full variable domain: DSGVTQTPKHLITATGQRVTLRCSPRSGDLSVYWYQQSLDQGLQFLIQYYNGEERAKGNILERFSAQQFPDLHSELNLSSLELGDSALYFCASSVSGTTTEAFFGQGTRLTVV.